The 21 T cell receptor beta chains below come from one sample, sequenced in a study of blood T cell repertoires in COVID-19 (dated by TCRdb to 2020 to 2021). Library preparation was by the immunoSEQ multiplex PCR assay. Held by TCRdb, this immuneACCESS table contains in-frame sequences only and omits some clones. Under half of the omission traces to an unresolved V gene where checked; the cause of the rest is unknown. In all, the sample holds 150,000 to 200,000 clones, and around 83% of those were seen once. The ten largest account for more than 0.75% of the sample. Sequenced sample: peripheral blood. The receptor source for this set is a man aged 18 to 30 with acute or convalescent COVID-19.

The V gene is TRBV7-9, the J gene TRBJ1-4; maybe TRBD1 (6 bases). V was clipped by 3 bases and J by 3 bases, with 14 bases between them. Germline CDR1 SEHNR, CDR2 FQNEAQ (reference sequence). This CDR3 has 16 residues. Here the CDR3 reads CASSFESAGANEKLFF. CDR3 bases: TGTGCCAGCAGCTTTGAGTCGGCAGGGGCTAATGAAAAACTGTTTTTT.

V usage is TRBV2 and J usage is TRBJ1-4; unclear D gene. Germline CDR1 SNHLY, CDR2 FYNNEI. The CDR3 runs 14 residues. Deletions cut 6 bases from V and 8 bases from J, with 16 bases between. The CDR3 sequence: CASSLRRAVEKLFF. Written as DNA, the CDR3 is TGTGCCAGCAGCCTCAGGCGGGCGGTCGAAAAACTGTTTTTT.

This chain links TRBV11-1 with TRBJ2-3; unclear D gene. Trimming left V 1 base short and J 2 bases short, with 13 bases between. The CDR3 totals 16 residues. Germline V gives CDR1 SGHAT, CDR2 FQDESV (reference sequence). The CDR3 sequence: CASSLGSSLSTDTQYF. The CDR3 DNA follows: TGTGCCAGCAGCTTAGGTTCGTCACTCTCCACAGATACGCAGTATTTT.

This clone was observed a single time. This chain joins TRBV6-5 and TRBJ1-1; the D is unclear. V lost 6 bases and J 3 bases, leaving 11 bases between the germline ends. The CDR3 length is 13 residues. The germline gives CDR1 MNHEY, CDR2 SVGAGI. For the CDR3, the DNA is TGTGCCAGCAGCACACGACGGGACACTGAAGCTTTCTTT. Translated, it gives CASSTRRDTEAFF.

The J gene is TRBJ1-2, the V gene TRBV11-3, with D maybe TRBD1 (5 bases). V was shortened by 5 bases and J by 6 bases, with 10 bases between the two germline ends. This CDR3 spans 12 amino acids. Germline V lookup: CDR1 SGHNT, CDR2 YENEEA. CDR3 in amino acids: CASSQGQDGYTF. The CDR3 DNA sequence: TGTGCCAGCAGCCAGGGTCAAGATGGCTACACCTTC.

This chain links TRBV20-1 with TRBJ1-2, with D hard to call. CDR1 and CDR2 from the germline V gene are DFQATT and SNEGSKA (reference sequence). The length of the CDR3 is 11 residues. V was cut by 5 bases and J by 8 bases, with 12 bases left in between. The CDR3 is CSARTQTGYTF. The DNA for the CDR3 is TGCAGTGCTCGGACTCAAACGGGCTACACCTTC.

The chain couples TRBV19 to TRBJ2-2; 9 nucleotides align to TRBD2. V lost 2 bases, J lost 5 bases, and 3 bases stayed unmatched. Germline-derived CDR1 and CDR2 are LNHDA and SQIVND (reference sequence). The CDR3 consists of 15 residues. The CDR3: CASSINSGGTGELFF. The CDR3 bases are TGTGCCAGTAGTATAAATAGCGGGGGTACCGGGGAGCTGTTTTTT.

The V gene is TRBV28, the J gene TRBJ1-5; 12 bases fit TRBD1. The germline V gene has CDR1 MDHEN and CDR2 SYDVKM. The J segment lost 7 bases and the V segment lost 1 base, leaving 8 bases of the junction unmatched. The CDR3 spans 17 residues. The CDR3 protein is CASSLFRGQGARQPQHF. The CDR3, as DNA: TGTGCCAGCAGTTTATTTAGGGGACAGGGGGCCAGACAGCCCCAGCATTTT. Drawing the rest from reference TRBV28 and TRBJ1-5, the complete variable domain is DVKVTQSSRYLVKRTGEKVFLECVQDMDHENMFWYRQDPGLGLRLIYFSYDVKMKEKGDIPEGYSVSREKKERFSLILESASTNQTSMYLCASSLFRGQGARQPQHFGDGTRLSIL.

The chain recombines TRBV28 with TRBJ2-3; no clear D. Germline assignment: CDR1 MDHEN and CDR2 SYDVKM. This CDR3 contains 13 residues. Trimming took off 7 bases at V and 3 bases at J, with 11 bases between the two ends. CDR3 nucleotides: TGTGCCAGCACCAATTTGCAGACAGATACGCAGTATTTT. Its translation: CASTNLQTDTQYF.

The V and J genes are TRBV2 and TRBJ1-5; unclear D gene. The length of the CDR3 is 17 residues. From germline, CDR1 is SNHLY and CDR2 FYNNEI. Trimming removed 3 bases at V and 2 bases at J, with 17 bases between. The CDR3, as DNA: TGTGCCAGCAGTGAGGTGAGCCACAGAGATCGCAATCAGCCCCAGCATTTT. Protein: CASSEVSHRDRNQPQHF.

V usage is TRBV3-1 (or the pseudogene TRBV3-2) and J usage is TRBJ2-2, with unresolved D. The germline V gene has CDR1 LGHDT and CDR2 YNNKEL (reference sequence). The V gene lost 1 base and the J gene lost 6 bases, with 12 bases spanning the gap. The CDR3 has 15 residues. CDR3 sequence: CASSQGGASPGELFF. The DNA for the CDR3 is TGTGCCAGCAGCCAAGGCGGAGCTTCCCCCGGGGAGCTGTTTTTT.

The CDR3 nucleotides read TGCGCCAGCAGTCCGACAGGGGGCGCCGGAAACATTCAGTACTTC. It translates to CASSPTGGAGNIQYF. The chain links TRBV5-1 to TRBJ2-4; 10 bases fit TRBD1. This CDR3 has 15 residues. V trimming: 5 bases; J trimming: 6 bases; junction bases outside the gene matches: 8. From germline, CDR1 is SGHRS and CDR2 YFSETQ.

With regard to this clone: The sample has other DNA sequences that encode this CDR3 too. The chain has TRBV5-1 and TRBJ2-1, with a weak D call TRBD1 (6 bases). This CDR3 comprises 13 residues. V lost 0 bases and J 5 bases, leaving 6 bases between the germline ends. CDR1 is SGHRS and CDR2 is YFSETQ in the germline V gene. The CDR3 region is CASSLDRDNEQFF. Here the CDR3 DNA reads TGCGCCAGCAGCTTGGACAGGGACAATGAGCAGTTCTTC.

J is TRBJ2-1 and V is TRBV7-9, with D perhaps TRBD2 (6 bases). This CDR3 is 14 amino acids long. Trimming cost V 0 bases and J 7 bases, with 10 bases left between them. Germline-derived CDR1 and CDR2 are SEHNR and FQNEAQ (reference sequence). This CDR3 reads CASSLAGSGNEQFF. CDR3 in DNA: TGTGCCAGCAGCTTAGCGGGAAGCGGGAATGAGCAGTTCTTC.

This rearrangement joins TRBV29-1 to TRBJ2-7; TRBD1 is a possible D gene (6 bases). Germline values: CDR1 SQVTM, CDR2 ANQGSEA. The CDR3 is 12 residues long. The V end lost 4 bases, the J end lost 2 bases, and 9 bases lay between the germline ends. CDR3 residues: CSVVTGTYEQYF. The CDR3 DNA is TGCAGCGTTGTTACAGGGACCTACGAGCAGTACTTC.

This clone has only one observation. The chain recombines TRBV5-6 with TRBJ1-5; TRBD1 aligns across 7 bases. Trimming took 4 bases from V and 7 from J; bases not matched to a gene: 8. The CDR3 sequence is 14 residues long. CDR1 is SGHDT and CDR2 is YYEEEE in the germline V gene. CDR3 loop: CASSRQGSKQPQHF. CDR3 DNA sequence: TGTGCCAGCAGCCGACAGGGTTCAAAGCAGCCCCAGCATTTT.

This clone came up a few times. The chain employs TRBV14 and TRBJ2-4, with 8 bases matching TRBD2. The CDR3 runs to 15 residues. In germline, CDR1 is SGHDN, CDR2 FVKESK. V lost 1 base and J lost 3; bases outside the gene matches: 2. The CDR3 DNA reads TGTGCCAGCAGCCAAGCCGGGGGGGGCAAAAACATTCAGTACTTC. It encodes CASSQAGGGKNIQYF.

The CDR3 is CASRPGDTSGGELFF. The CDR3 DNA reads TGTGCCAGCAGACCTGGGGACACTTCGGGCGGGGAGCTGTTTTTT. V gene TRBV11-2 combines with J gene TRBJ2-2; tentative D call: TRBD1 (6 bases). Germline V gene lookup returns CDR1 SGHAT and CDR2 FQNNGV. Trimming cost V 6 bases and J 7 bases, with 18 bases left between them. This CDR3 contains 15 residues.

The chain employs TRBV11-2 and TRBJ1-2; no clear D. The V gene lost 0 bases and the J gene lost 4 bases, with 12 bases spanning the gap. This CDR3 is built from 15 residues. CDR1 and CDR2 from the germline V gene are SGHAT and FQNNGV. CDR3 in DNA: TGTGCCAGCAGCTTAGATTCCGCGACAACCTATGGCTACACCTTC. Translating it yields CASSLDSATTYGYTF.

Turning to this clone: This CDR3 is also generated by other DNA sequences in the sample. CDR3 sequence (DNA): TGTGCCAGCAGTTTAGGCAGATACACTGAAGCTTTCTTT. Its translation is CASSLGRYTEAFF. The V and J genes are TRBV27 and TRBJ1-1; D remains ambiguous. V lost 2 bases and J 3 bases, leaving 7 bases between the germline ends. The CDR3 extends over 13 amino acids. Germline values: CDR1 MNHEY, CDR2 SMNVEV (reference sequence).

This clone came up once. This chain links TRBV6-2 or TRBV6-3 with TRBJ2-2, with TRBD2 matching 8 bases. J lost 6 bases, V lost 6 bases, and 12 bases had no gene match. This CDR3 has 16 residues. CDR1 is MNHEY, CDR2 SVGEGT, per germline. The CDR3 reads CASSDYSGGLSGELFF. The CDR3 DNA is TGTGCCAGCAGCGACTATTCGGGGGGGCTATCCGGGGAGCTGTTTTTT.